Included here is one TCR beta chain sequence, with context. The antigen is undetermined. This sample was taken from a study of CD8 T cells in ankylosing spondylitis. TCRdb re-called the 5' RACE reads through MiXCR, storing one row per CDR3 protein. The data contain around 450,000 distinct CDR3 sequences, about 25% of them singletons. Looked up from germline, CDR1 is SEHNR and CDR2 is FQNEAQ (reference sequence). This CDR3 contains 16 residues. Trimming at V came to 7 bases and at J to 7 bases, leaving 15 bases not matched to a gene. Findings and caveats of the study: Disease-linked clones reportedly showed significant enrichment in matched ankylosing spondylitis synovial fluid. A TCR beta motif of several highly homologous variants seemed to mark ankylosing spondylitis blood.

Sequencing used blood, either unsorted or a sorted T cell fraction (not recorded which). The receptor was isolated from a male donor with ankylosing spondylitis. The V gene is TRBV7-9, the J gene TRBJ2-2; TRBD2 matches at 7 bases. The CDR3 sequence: CASIPTRTRVGGELFF. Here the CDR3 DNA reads TGTGCCAGCATCCCCACCCGGACTAGGGTTGGCGGGGAGCTGTTTTTT.